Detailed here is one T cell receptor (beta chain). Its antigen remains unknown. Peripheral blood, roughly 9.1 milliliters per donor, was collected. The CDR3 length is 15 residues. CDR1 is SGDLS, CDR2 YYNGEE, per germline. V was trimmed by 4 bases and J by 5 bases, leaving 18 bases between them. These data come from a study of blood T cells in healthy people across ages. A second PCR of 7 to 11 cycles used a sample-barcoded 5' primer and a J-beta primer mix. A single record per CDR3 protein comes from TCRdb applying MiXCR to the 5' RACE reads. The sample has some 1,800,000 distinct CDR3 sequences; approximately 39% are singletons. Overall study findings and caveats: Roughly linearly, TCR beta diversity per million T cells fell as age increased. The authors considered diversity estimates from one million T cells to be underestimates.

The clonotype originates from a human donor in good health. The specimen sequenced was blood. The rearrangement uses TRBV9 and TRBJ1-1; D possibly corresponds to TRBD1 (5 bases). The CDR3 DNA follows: TGTGCCAGCAGCCCCTACGGGGGGGTGGGGACTGAAGCTTTCTTT. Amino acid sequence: CASSPYGGVGTEAFF.